A selection of T cell receptor beta chains follows, all from one sample in a study of cytomegalovirus exposure and HLA in healthy donors. Using immunoSEQ multiplex PCR, the repertoire was profiled, and TCRdb retains in-frame clones only, with some absent. In the table there are roughly 70,000 clones, around 90% of which are singletons. Material: PBMCs. The receptor set was obtained from a woman between 18 and 29 years old in good health and CMV-seropositive. Each CDR3 is given with its conserved first and last residue. A D gene is named only where the DNA matches it firmly. Not every row has a clone size; where given, it reads once, few, many or a size class.

d_gene | len | j_gene | v_gene | abundance | CDR3nt | CDR3aa
. | 14 | TRBJ2-6 | TRBV11-1 | . | TGTGCCAGCAGCTTGGCCTCTGGGGCCAACGTCCTGACTTTC | CASSLASGANVLTF
TRBD2 | 17 | TRBJ2-7 | TRBV5-6 | . | TGTGCCAGCAGCTTGGGGATACTAGCGGGAGCCCCCTACGAGCAGTACTTC | CASSLGILAGAPYEQYF
TRBD2 | 20 | TRBJ2-2 | TRBV9 | . | TGTGCCAGCAGCGCCCGGGGGGGGCAGATACTACAGACAAACACCGGGGAGCTGTTTTTT | CASSARGGQILQTNTGELFF
TRBD1 | 15 | TRBJ1-1 | TRBV5-1 | . | TGCGCCAGCAGCACGGGACCAGGGGGGACCACTGAAGCTTTCTTT | CASSTGPGGTTEAFF
. | 15 | TRBJ1-5 | TRBV28 | . | TGTGCCAGTAGCTCCGGAACAGGTGGGAATCAGCCCCAGCATTTT | CASSSGTGGNQPQHF
TRBD1 | 13 | TRBJ1-2 | TRBV30 | . | TGTGCCTGGAGGGAAGGGGGCAACTATGGCTACACCTTC | CAWREGGNYGYTF
TRBD1 | 14 | TRBJ2-7 | TRBV7-9 | . | TGTGCCAGCAGCTTCGGTCAGGGGGCGCGGGAGCAGTACTTC | CASSFGQGAREQYF
. | 13 | TRBJ2-1 | TRBV7-9 | . | TGTGCCAGCAGCTTTGAGGCTTACAATGAGCAGTTCTTC | CASSFEAYNEQFF
TRBD1 | 14 | TRBJ1-4 | TRBV6-6 | . | TGTGCCAGCAGAGGACAGGGGGCTGGTGAAAAACTGTTTTTT | CASRGQGAGEKLFF
TRBD1 | 13 | TRBJ1-2 | TRBV6-1 | . | TGTGCCACAAACGACAGGGAGACCTATGGCTACACCTTC | CATNDRETYGYTF
. | 15 | TRBJ2-1 | TRBV7-9 | . | TGTGCCAGCAGCTTAGGGTCAGGGCCGTACAATGAGCAGTTCTTC | CASSLGSGPYNEQFF
TRBD1 | 14 | TRBJ1-1 | TRBV6-5 | . | TGTGCCAGCAGGGTGACAGGGACGAACACTGAAGCTTTCTTT | CASRVTGTNTEAFF
TRBD1 | 17 | TRBJ1-6 | TRBV19 | . | TGTGCCAGTAGTCCCCGGACAGGGGGCTCTGATAATTCACCCCTCCACTTT | CASSPRTGGSDNSPLHF
. | 13 | TRBJ2-2 | TRBV2 | . | TGTGCCAGCGCGGGGGCGAAAGACGGGGAGCTGTTTTTT | CASAGAKDGELFF
TRBD2 | 17 | TRBJ2-6 | TRBV4-1 | . | TGCGCCAGCAGCCAAGAAGCAGCGGGGGCTGGGGCCAACGTCCTGACTTTC | CASSQEAAGAGANVLTF
. | 18 | TRBJ1-2 | TRBV4-1 | . | TGCGCCAGCAGCCAAGATTGGGCCAGAACACCCACTAACTATGGCTACACCTTC | CASSQDWARTPTNYGYTF
. | 17 | TRBJ1-6 | TRBV4-2 | few | TGTGCCAGCAGCCAAGAATACAGGACATCTTATAATTCACCCCTCCACTTT | CASSQEYRTSYNSPLHF
TRBD2 | 16 | TRBJ2-3 | TRBV5-4 | . | TGTGCCAGCAGCTTGGCGAGCGGGGGGGCCTCGTATACGCAGTATTTT | CASSLASGGASYTQYF
. | 13 | TRBJ1-5 | TRBV6-1 | . | TGTGCCATAAGTGGGGCAGCTAATCAGCCCCAGCATTTT | CAISGAANQPQHF
TRBD1 | 13 | TRBJ2-3 | TRBV9 | . | TGTGCCAGCAGCCCAGGGACAGTTGATACGCAGTATTTT | CASSPGTVDTQYF
TRBD1 | 13 | TRBJ1-2 | TRBV5-6 | . | TGTGCCAGCAGCCCGGGACAGCTTTATGGCTACACCTTC | CASSPGQLYGYTF
. | 10 | TRBJ2-4 | TRBV7-9 | . | TGTGCCACCTCCCGAGTGATTCAGTACTTC | CATSRVIQYF
. | 15 | TRBJ2-3 | TRBV7-2 | . | TGTGCCAGCAGCTTACAGGGAGGCGGGACAGATACGCAGTATTTT | CASSLQGGGTDTQYF
TRBD1 | 15 | TRBJ1-1 | TRBV5-1 | once | TGCGCCAGCAGCACCGACAGGGGGCCGAACACTGAAGCTTTCTTT | CASSTDRGPNTEAFF
. | 15 | TRBJ1-1 | TRBV19 | . | TGTGCCAGTAGCCGCCCAGGGTCAATGAACACTGAAGCTTTCTTT | CASSRPGSMNTEAFF
TRBD2 | 14 | TRBJ2-7 | TRBV28 | . | TGTGCCAGCAGCCCCGGGACTAGCAGTCACGAGCAGTACTTC | CASSPGTSSHEQYF
TRBD1 | 16 | TRBJ2-3 | TRBV4-1 | . | TGCGCCAGCAGCCCCCGATGGACAGGGGGCACAGATACGCAGTATTTT | CASSPRWTGGTDTQYF
TRBD1 | 15 | TRBJ1-5 | TRBV28 | once | TGTGCCAGCAGGACAGGGGGGTATAGCAATCAGCCCCAGCATTTT | CASRTGGYSNQPQHF
TRBD2 | 14 | TRBJ2-7 | TRBV4-2 | once | TGTGCCAGCAGCCAGACTAGCGGGGGTTACGAGCAGTACTTC | CASSQTSGGYEQYF
. | 15 | TRBJ1-1 | TRBV4-3 | . | TGCGCCAGCAGCCAAGATACAGGATTGAACACTGAAGCTTTCTTT | CASSQDTGLNTEAFF
TRBD1 | 16 | TRBJ2-7 | TRBV6-5 | . | TGTGCCAGCAGTTACCACTTGACAGGGTCCGCCTACGAGCAGTACTTC | CASSYHLTGSAYEQYF
. | 14 | TRBJ1-2 | TRBV30 | . | TGTGCCGGACTAACCGGGACGGTAAACGACGGCTACACCTTC | CAGLTGTVNDGYTF
TRBD1 | 15 | TRBJ1-5 | TRBV19 | . | TGTGCCAGTAGTATAGTTCAGGGGGCTTTGCAGCCCCAGCATTTT | CASSIVQGALQPQHF
TRBD2 | 15 | TRBJ2-2 | TRBV19 | . | TGTGCCAGTAGTATAGATAACCGGGGGGCCGGGGAGCTGTTTTTT | CASSIDNRGAGELFF
TRBD1 | 14 | TRBJ1-2 | TRBV7-2 | . | TGTGCCAGCAAGAGGGGACAGGTCGTCGATGGCTACACCTTC | CASKRGQVVDGYTF
. | 13 | TRBJ1-1 | TRBV7-9 | few | TGTGCCAGCAGCTGGGCAGAAAACACTGAAGCTTTCTTT | CASSWAENTEAFF
TRBD1 | 15 | TRBJ1-1 | TRBV6-4 | . | TGTGCCAGCAGTGTCGAGGACAGGGGTGACACTGAAGCTTTCTTT | CASSVEDRGDTEAFF
TRBD2 | 14 | TRBJ2-1 | TRBV6-6 | . | TGTGCCAGCAGTTCCAGGGGACTAGCGAATGAGCAGTTCTTC | CASSSRGLANEQFF
. | 15 | TRBJ2-2 | TRBV30 | . | TGTGCCTGGAGTGTATTGTTCAGGGCCACCGGGGAGCTGTTTTTT | CAWSVLFRATGELFF
TRBD1 | 13 | TRBJ2-7 | TRBV15 | . | TGTGCCACCTCGGGACAGTCCTCCTACGAGCAGTACTTC | CATSGQSSYEQYF
. | 14 | TRBJ1-5 | TRBV19 | few | TGTGCCAGTAGTGCGGCTGGCTACAATCAGCCCCAGCATTTT | CASSAAGYNQPQHF
TRBD1 | 14 | TRBJ1-2 | TRBV18 | . | TGTGCCAGCTCAGAGGACAGGAATCATTATGGCTACACCTTC | CASSEDRNHYGYTF
TRBD1 | 15 | TRBJ1-1 | TRBV28 | . | TGTGCCAGCAGTTTATTGGACAGGGAGAACACTGAAGCTTTCTTT | CASSLLDRENTEAFF
TRBD2 | 17 | TRBJ2-4 | TRBV15 | . | TGTGCCACCAGAGCGTTAGCGGGGGGGCTAGCCAAAAACATTCAGTACTTC | CATRALAGGLAKNIQYF
. | 15 | TRBJ1-2 | TRBV7-9 | . | TGTGCCAGCAGCTTTCGCAGGGCGGATGGCGATGGCTACACCTTC | CASSFRRADGDGYTF